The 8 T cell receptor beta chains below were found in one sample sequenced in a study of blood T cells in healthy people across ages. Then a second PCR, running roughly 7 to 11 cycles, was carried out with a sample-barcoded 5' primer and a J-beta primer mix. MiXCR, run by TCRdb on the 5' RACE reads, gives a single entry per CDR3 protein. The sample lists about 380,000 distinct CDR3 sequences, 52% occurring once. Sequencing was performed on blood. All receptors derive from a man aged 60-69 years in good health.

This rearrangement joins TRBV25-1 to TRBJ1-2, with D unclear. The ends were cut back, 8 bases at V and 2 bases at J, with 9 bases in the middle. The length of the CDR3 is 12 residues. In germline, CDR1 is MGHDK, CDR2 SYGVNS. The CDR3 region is CASLSLNYGYTF. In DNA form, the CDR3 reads TGTGCCAGCCTTAGTTTGAACTATGGCTACACCTTC.

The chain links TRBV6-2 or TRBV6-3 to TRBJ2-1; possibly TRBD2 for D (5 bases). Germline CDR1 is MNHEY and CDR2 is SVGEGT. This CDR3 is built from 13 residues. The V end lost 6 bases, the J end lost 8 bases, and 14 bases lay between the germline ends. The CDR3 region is CASRRGAVHEQFF. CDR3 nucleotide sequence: TGTGCCAGCAGACGGGGAGCGGTTCATGAGCAGTTCTTC.

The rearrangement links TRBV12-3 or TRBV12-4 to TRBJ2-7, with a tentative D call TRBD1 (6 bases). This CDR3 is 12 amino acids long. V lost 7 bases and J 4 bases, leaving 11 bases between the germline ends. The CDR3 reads CASTFRGYEQYF. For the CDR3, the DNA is TGTGCCAGCACCTTCAGGGGTTACGAGCAGTACTTC.

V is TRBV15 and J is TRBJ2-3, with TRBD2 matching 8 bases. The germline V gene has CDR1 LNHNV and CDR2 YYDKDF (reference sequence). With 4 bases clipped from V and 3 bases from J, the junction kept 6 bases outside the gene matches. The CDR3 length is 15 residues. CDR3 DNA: TGTGCCACCAGCATATTCGGGACTAGGACAGATACGCAGTATTTT. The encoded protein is CATSIFGTRTDTQYF.

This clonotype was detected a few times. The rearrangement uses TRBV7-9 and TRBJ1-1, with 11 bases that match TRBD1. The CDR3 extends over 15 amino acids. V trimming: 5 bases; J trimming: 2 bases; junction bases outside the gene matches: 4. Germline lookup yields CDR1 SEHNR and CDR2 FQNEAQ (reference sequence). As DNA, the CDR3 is TGTGCCAGCAGCCCGGACAGGGGGCTTAACACTGAAGCTTTCTTT. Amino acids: CASSPDRGLNTEAFF. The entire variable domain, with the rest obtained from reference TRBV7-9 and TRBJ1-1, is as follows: DTGVSQNPRHKITKRGQNVTFRCDPISEHNRLYWYRQTLGQGPEFLTYFQNEAQLEKSRLLSDRFSAERPKGSFSTLEIQRTEQGDSAMYLCASSPDRGLNTEAFFGQGTRLTVV.

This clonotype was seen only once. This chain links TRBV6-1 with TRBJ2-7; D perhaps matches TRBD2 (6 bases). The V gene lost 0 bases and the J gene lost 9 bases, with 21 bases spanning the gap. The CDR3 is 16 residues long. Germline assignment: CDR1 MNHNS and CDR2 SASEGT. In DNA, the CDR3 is TGTGCCAGCAGTGAAGCGGCCTGGGACTCGTCCTACTCGCAGTACTTC. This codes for CASSEAAWDSSYSQYF.

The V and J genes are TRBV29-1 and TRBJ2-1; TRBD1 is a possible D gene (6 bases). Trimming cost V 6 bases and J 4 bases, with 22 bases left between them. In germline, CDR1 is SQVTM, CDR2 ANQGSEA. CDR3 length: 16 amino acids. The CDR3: CSVKFLLRGLYNEQFF. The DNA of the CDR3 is TGCAGCGTAAAATTCCTTCTCAGGGGATTATACAATGAGCAGTTCTTC.

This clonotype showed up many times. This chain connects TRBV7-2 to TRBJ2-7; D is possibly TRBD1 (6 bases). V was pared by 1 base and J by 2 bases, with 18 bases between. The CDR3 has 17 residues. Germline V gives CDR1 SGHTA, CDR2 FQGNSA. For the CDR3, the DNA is TGTGCCAGCAGCTTAGGGCCACAGGGTCACATTGCCTACGAGCAGTACTTC. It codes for CASSLGPQGHIAYEQYF.